The clone carrying this T cell receptor beta chain was counted ten times or more. Its matching antigen is unknown. Axillary draining lymph nodes of breast cancer patients supplied the node samples. This CDR3 is 16 amino acids long. V lost 4 bases to trimming and J lost 2 bases; unmatched junction nucleotides: 10. Germline V CDR1 and CDR2: SGHRS, YFSETQ. TCRdb passed the multiplex PCR reads through MiXCR, listing each CDR3 protein once. The sample lists about 150,000 distinct CDR3 sequences; approximately 20% were seen once. This sample was included in a study of breast tumors, draining lymph nodes, adjacent tissues. Study-wide findings and caveats: Tumor T cell lymph node origin was a supported hypothesis, not proven. Data fit most tumor T cells coming from lymph node, expanding in tumor.

The receptor's source is a female donor with breast cancer. Some clones in this sample may be carry-over from other donors' samples. The gene calls are TRBV5-1 and TRBJ2-5, with 8 bases fitting TRBD2. Sequencing input: axillary lymph node tissue. The CDR3 reads CASSAGPGLGQETQYF. In DNA form, the CDR3 reads TGCGCCAGCAGCGCGGGACCGGGACTAGGACAAGAGACCCAGTACTTC.